What follows are 22 T cell receptor beta chains derived from one specimen sequenced in a study of cytotoxic CD8 clonotypes in ibrutinib-treated CLL. Clones were sequenced by immunoSEQ multiplex PCR, and TCRdb holds only the in-frame ones, with some missing. The sample carries about 92,000 clones, more than 70% recorded once. The specimen comprised PBMCs, sampled after 24 months of ibrutinib treatment. The receptors originated from a human donor with chronic lymphocytic leukemia.

This chain joins TRBV6-6 and TRBJ2-3, with 11 positions matching TRBD1. Per germline, CDR1 MNHNY and CDR2 SVGAGI (reference sequence). CDR3 size: 16 residues. V was pared by 0 bases and J by 4 bases, with 3 bases of the junction left unmatched. As DNA, the CDR3 is TGTGCCAGCAGTTACTCAGGGACAGGGGGTTCAGATACGCAGTATTTT. It is translated as CASSYSGTGGSDTQYF.

V usage is TRBV11-3 and J usage is TRBJ1-1, with D maybe TRBD1 (5 bases). Germline-derived CDR1 and CDR2 are SGHNT and YENEEA. The CDR3 consists of 15 residues. The ends were cut back, 2 bases at V and 2 bases at J, with 12 bases in the middle. CDR3 residues: CASSLSGQGNTEAFF. CDR3 nucleotide sequence: TGTGCCAGCAGCTTAAGCGGTCAGGGAAACACTGAAGCTTTCTTT.

This rearrangement joins TRBV2 to TRBJ1-2, with D unresolved. Germline V CDR1 and CDR2: SNHLY, FYNNEI. CDR3 length equals 14 residues. Between the trimmed V and J ends, which lost 7 bases and 3 bases, there was a span of 15 bases. CDR3 sequence reads: CASNRGFSDYGYTF. The DNA for the CDR3 is TGTGCCAGCAATAGAGGGTTCAGTGACTATGGCTACACCTTC.

This chain joins TRBV28 and TRBJ2-7; 7 bases map to TRBD1. Germline lookup yields CDR1 MDHEN and CDR2 SYDVKM. The CDR3 totals 14 residues. Trimming cost V 6 bases and J 0 bases; bases outside gene matches: 5. This chain's CDR3 is CASSRDRDSYEQYF. The CDR3 DNA reads TGTGCCAGCAGCCGCGACAGGGACTCCTACGAGCAGTACTTC.

The chain joins TRBV4-2 to TRBJ2-2, with a possible D match to TRBD2 (6 bases). This CDR3 is 13 amino acids long. The V and J ends lost 6 bases and 8 bases respectively, with 13 bases between them. Germline V CDR1 and CDR2: LGHNA, YNFKEQ. The CDR3 sequence is CASRQTGVGELFF. The CDR3 region has the DNA TGTGCCAGCAGACAAACGGGAGTAGGGGAGCTGTTTTTT.

V and J are TRBV2 and TRBJ1-2, with 8 bases identical to TRBD1. With V trimmed by 1 base and J by 7 bases, 5 bases remained unmatched. Germline assignment: CDR1 SNHLY and CDR2 FYNNEI. This CDR3 contains 14 residues. The CDR3 reads CASSEGTGRRGYTF. DNA for the CDR3: TGTGCCAGCAGTGAAGGGACAGGGAGACGTGGCTACACCTTC.

The chain links TRBV5-4 to TRBJ1-2, with 8 bases lining up with TRBD1. After removal of 4 bases from V and 4 bases from J, the junction contained 6 bases not matched to a gene. The germline CDR1 and CDR2 sequences are SGHNT and YYREEE (reference sequence). This CDR3 contains 14 residues. CDR3 sequence (DNA): TGTGCCAGCAGCACTCCGGGACAGGTCTATGGCTACACCTTC. This codes for CASSTPGQVYGYTF.

The rearrangement uses TRBV5-8 and TRBJ2-2; D ambiguous. V was cut by 0 bases and J by 4 bases, with 4 bases left in between. CDR3 length equals 13 residues. Per the germline V gene, CDR1 is SGHTS and CDR2 is YDEGEE. The CDR3: CASSLVGTGELFF. The CDR3 DNA reads as TGTGCCAGCAGCTTGGTAGGCACCGGGGAGCTGTTTTTT.

The gene calls are TRBV6-1 and TRBJ2-5; D is possibly TRBD1 (6 bases). V lost 6 bases and J lost 2, with 16 bases in between. The germline V gene has CDR1 MNHNS and CDR2 SASEGT. The CDR3 consists of 15 residues. The CDR3 region is CASRNQQGPQETQYF. In DNA, the CDR3 is TGTGCCAGCAGGAATCAACAGGGCCCACAAGAGACCCAGTACTTC.

This clone came up many times. The V and J genes are TRBV4-2 and TRBJ1-2; D gene unclear. Germline V CDR1 and CDR2: LGHNA, YNFKEQ. The CDR3 covers 14 residues. V was trimmed by 5 bases and J by 8 bases, leaving 18 bases between them. The CDR3: CASSLSTTMGGYTF. In nucleotides, the CDR3 is TGTGCCAGCAGCTTGAGCACTACTATGGGAGGCTACACCTTC.

The V and J genes are TRBV6-5 and TRBJ2-1; TRBD1 matches at 7 bases. J was trimmed by 9 bases and V by 5 bases; bases with no gene match: 10. From germline, CDR1 is MNHEY and CDR2 SVGAGI. The CDR3 has 14 amino acids. This chain's CDR3 is CASSPRGPNGEQFF. The CDR3 DNA reads TGTGCCAGCAGTCCTAGGGGGCCTAATGGTGAGCAGTTCTTC.

The rearrangement links TRBV18 to TRBJ1-2, with 8 bases fitting TRBD1. V dropped 3 bases and J dropped 8; count of bases not matched to a gene: 5. Germline V gives CDR1 KGHSH, CDR2 LQKENI. The CDR3 runs to 13 residues. Here the CDR3 DNA reads TGTGCCAGCTCACCGACAGGGGTTGAAGGCTACACCTTC. Protein product: CASSPTGVEGYTF.

This clone has more than one count but fewer than ten. This chain joins TRBV6-4 and TRBJ1-4; no firm D call. Trimming pared 4 bases from V and 5 bases from J, leaving 2 bases between. This CDR3 has 11 residues. CDR1 and CDR2 from the germline V gene are MRHNA and SNTAGT. As DNA, the CDR3 is TGTGCCAGCAGTGGCAATGAAAAACTGTTTTTT. It codes for CASSGNEKLFF.

This clone was seen a single time. This chain uses TRBV7-9 with TRBJ2-1; D could derive from TRBD1 or TRBD2 (5 bases each). V lost 3 bases to trimming and J lost 0 bases, with 15 bases between them. Germline CDR1 and CDR2: SEHNR and FQNEAQ (reference sequence). The CDR3 sequence is 17 residues long. CDR3 sequence (DNA): TGTGCCAGCAGCTTTTCTTTAGGTGGGGGCTCCTACAATGAGCAGTTCTTC. As protein: CASSFSLGGGSYNEQFF.

The J gene is TRBJ2-7, the V gene TRBV7-3; 7 bases line up with TRBD1. V was clipped by 5 bases and J by 0 bases; unmatched bases: 10. The germline V gene encodes CDR1 SGHTA and CDR2 FQGTGA. The CDR3 consists of 16 residues. DNA for the CDR3: TGTGCCAGCAGCGCTGAAGGGGGCGCGGGCTCCTACGAGCAGTACTTC. Amino acid sequence: CASSAEGGAGSYEQYF.

The chain links TRBV11-2 to TRBJ2-1, with D unclear. Per the germline V gene, CDR1 is SGHAT and CDR2 is FQNNGV. CDR3 size: 14 residues. The ends were cut back, 5 bases at V and 8 bases at J, with 16 bases in the middle. CDR3 nucleotide sequence: TGTGCCAGCAGCACCAACCGACAATCGGATGAGCAGTTCTTC. This encodes CASSTNRQSDEQFF.

The V call is TRBV20-1, the J call TRBJ1-3; D is unclear. V lost 6 bases, J lost 4 bases, and 7 bases lay in between. The germline gives CDR1 DFQATT, CDR2 SNEGSKA (reference sequence). CDR3 length: 11 amino acids. CDR3 coding DNA: TGCAGTGCCCCGTACGGAAACACCATATATTTT. This codes for CSAPYGNTIYF.

This rearrangement joins TRBV27 to TRBJ2-3; 7 bases line up with TRBD1. This CDR3 comprises 18 residues. Per germline, CDR1 MNHEY and CDR2 SMNVEV (reference sequence). The V gene end was trimmed by 4 bases and the J gene end by 0 bases; junction bases not matched to a gene: 13. CDR3 protein: CASSSRVRTGRSTDTQYF. CDR3 DNA sequence: TGTGCCAGCAGTTCTAGAGTCCGGACAGGCCGTAGCACAGATACGCAGTATTTT.

As DNA, the CDR3 is TGTGCCAGCAGCTTAGTCGGGACGGGACTTTATGGCTACACCTTC. Translated, it gives CASSLVGTGLYGYTF. The gene calls are TRBV11-3 and TRBJ1-2, with D tentatively TRBD1 (5 bases). The germline gives CDR1 SGHNT, CDR2 YENEEA. V lost 1 base to trimming and J lost 5 bases, with 14 bases between them. There are 15 residues in the CDR3.

The chain employs TRBV5-1 and TRBJ1-5; 9 bases line up with TRBD1. The CDR3 loop spans 16 amino acids. From germline, CDR1 is SGHRS and CDR2 YFSETQ. V lost 4 bases and J lost 2; bases outside the gene matches: 7. The CDR3 loop is CASSPTTGGGNQPQHF. DNA of the CDR3: TGCGCCAGCAGCCCGACAACAGGGGGCGGCAATCAGCCCCAGCATTTT. The full variable domain, in which reference TRBV5-1 and TRBJ1-5 provide the parts outside the CDR3, is KAGVTQTPRYLIKTRGQQVTLSCSPISGHRSVSWYQQTPGQGLQFLFEYFSETQRNKGNFPGRFSGRQFSNSRSEMNVSTLELGDSALYLCASSPTTGGGNQPQHFGDGTRLSIL.

As regards this clone: The sample holds other DNA sequences that translate to the same CDR3. The CDR3 DNA sequence: TGTGCCAGCTCACCGCCGGGACTAGCGGCCTACGAGCAGTACTTC. It yields the protein CASSPPGLAAYEQYF. The chain recombines TRBV18 with TRBJ2-7, with 11 nucleotides matching TRBD2. The CDR3 totals 15 residues. Germline lookup yields CDR1 KGHSH and CDR2 LQKENI. J gave up 2 bases and V 3 bases, and 3 bases lay outside the gene matches. Combining the CDR3 with reference TRBV18 and TRBJ2-7 gives the whole variable domain NAGVMQNPRHLVRRRGQEARLRCSPMKGHSHVYWYRQLPEEGLKFMVYLQKENIIDESGMPKERFSAEFPKEGPSILRIQQVVRGDSAAYFCASSPPGLAAYEQYFGPGTRLTVT.

The genes are TRBV5-1 and TRBJ1-2, with D maybe TRBD1 (5 bases). The ends were cut back, 1 base at V and 4 bases at J, with 14 bases in the middle. Germline loops: CDR1 SGHRS, CDR2 YFSETQ. CDR3 length: 15 residues. DNA of the CDR3: TGCGCCAGCAGCTTGCTTCCAGGGTTGACCTATGGCTACACCTTC. Amino acids: CASSLLPGLTYGYTF.